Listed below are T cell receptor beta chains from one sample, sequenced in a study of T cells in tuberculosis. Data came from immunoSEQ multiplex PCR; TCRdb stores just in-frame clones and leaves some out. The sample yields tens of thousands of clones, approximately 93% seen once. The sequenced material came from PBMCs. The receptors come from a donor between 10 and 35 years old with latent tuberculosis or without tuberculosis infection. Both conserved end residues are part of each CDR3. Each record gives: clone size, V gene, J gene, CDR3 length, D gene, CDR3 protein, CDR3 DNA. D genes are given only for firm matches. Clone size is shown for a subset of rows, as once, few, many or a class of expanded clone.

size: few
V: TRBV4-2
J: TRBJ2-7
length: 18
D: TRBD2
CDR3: CASSPTKSSSGGSDEQYF
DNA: TGTGCCAGCAGCCCGACCAAGAGTAGTAGCGGGGGATCGGATGAGCAGTACTTC

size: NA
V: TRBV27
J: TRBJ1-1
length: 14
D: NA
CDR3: CASSLGQANTEAFF
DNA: TGTGCCAGCAGTTTAGGGCAGGCGAACACTGAAGCTTTCTTT

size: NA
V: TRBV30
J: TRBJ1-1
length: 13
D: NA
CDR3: CAWIVRGLGEAFF
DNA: TGTGCCTGGATCGTAAGGGGTTTGGGTGAAGCTTTCTTT

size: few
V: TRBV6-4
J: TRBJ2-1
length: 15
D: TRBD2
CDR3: CASSDSSGGANEQFF
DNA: TGTGCCAGCAGTGACTCTAGCGGGGGGGCCAATGAGCAGTTCTTC

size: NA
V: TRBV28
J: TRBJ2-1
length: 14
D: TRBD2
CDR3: CASHSGTSYNEQFF
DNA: TGTGCCAGCCACAGCGGGACCTCCTACAATGAGCAGTTCTTC

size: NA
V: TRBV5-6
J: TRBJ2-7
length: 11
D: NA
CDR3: CASSLAKEQYF
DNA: TGTGCCAGCAGCTTGGCCAAAGAGCAGTACTTC

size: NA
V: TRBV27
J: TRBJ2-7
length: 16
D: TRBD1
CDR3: CASSLSPQQGAYEQYF
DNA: TGTGCCAGCAGTTTATCCCCCCAACAGGGGGCATACGAGCAGTACTTC

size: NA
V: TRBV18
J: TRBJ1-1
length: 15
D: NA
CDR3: CASSPRGPENTEAFF
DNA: TGTGCCAGCTCACCACGTGGGCCGGAGAACACTGAAGCTTTCTTT

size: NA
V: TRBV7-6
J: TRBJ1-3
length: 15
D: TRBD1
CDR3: CASSLDRGSGNTIYF
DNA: TGTGCCAGCAGCCTGGACAGGGGATCTGGAAACACCATATATTTT

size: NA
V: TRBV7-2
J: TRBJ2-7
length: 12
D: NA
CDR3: CASSYIGYEQYF
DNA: TGTGCCAGCAGCTATATCGGCTACGAGCAGTACTTC

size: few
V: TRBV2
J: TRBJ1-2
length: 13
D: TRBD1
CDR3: CASTPGTGGGYTF
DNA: TGTGCCAGCACCCCTGGGACAGGGGGCGGCTACACCTTC

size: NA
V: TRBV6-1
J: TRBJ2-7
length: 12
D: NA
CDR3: CASSRLSYEQYF
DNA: TGTGCCAGCAGTCGACTGTCCTACGAGCAGTACTTC

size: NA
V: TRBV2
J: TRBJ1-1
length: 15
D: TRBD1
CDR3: CASSEDRTGATEAFF
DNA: TGTGCCAGCAGTGAAGATCGGACAGGGGCCACTGAAGCTTTCTTT

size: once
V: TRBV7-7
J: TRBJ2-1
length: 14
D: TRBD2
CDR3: CASSSSGLQSEQFF
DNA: TGTGCCAGCAGCTCCTCGGGACTACAAAGTGAGCAGTTCTTC

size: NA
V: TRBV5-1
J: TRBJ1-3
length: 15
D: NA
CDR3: CASSSEAGSGNTIYF
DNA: TGCGCCAGCAGCTCAGAGGCCGGCTCTGGAAACACCATATATTTT

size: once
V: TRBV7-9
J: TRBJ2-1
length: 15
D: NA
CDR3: CASSVTTSSSHEQFF
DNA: TGTGCCAGCAGCGTCACCACCTCTAGTAGCCATGAGCAGTTCTTC

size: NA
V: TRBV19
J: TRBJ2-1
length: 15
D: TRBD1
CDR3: CASIGTGGSYNEQFF
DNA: TGTGCCAGTATTGGGACAGGGGGCTCCTACAATGAGCAGTTCTTC

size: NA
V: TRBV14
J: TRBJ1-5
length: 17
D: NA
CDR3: CASSPGEGDLSNQPQHF
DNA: TGTGCCAGCAGCCCGGGGGAGGGGGACCTTAGCAATCAGCCCCAGCATTTT

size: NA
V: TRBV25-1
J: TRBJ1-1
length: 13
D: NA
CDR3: CASTVGSGTEAFF
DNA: TGTGCCAGCACCGTGGGTTCGGGCACTGAAGCTTTCTTT

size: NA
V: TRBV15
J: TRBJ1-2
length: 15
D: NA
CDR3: CATSRDHQVNYGYTF
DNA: TGTGCCACCAGCAGAGATCACCAGGTTAACTATGGCTACACCTTC

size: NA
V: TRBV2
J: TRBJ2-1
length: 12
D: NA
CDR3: CASKKEHNEQFF
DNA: TGTGCCAGCAAAAAAGAGCACAATGAGCAGTTCTTC

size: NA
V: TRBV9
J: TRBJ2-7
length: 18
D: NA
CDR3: CASSVAPVRHLSSYEQYF
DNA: TGTGCCAGCAGCGTAGCCCCGGTCCGACACCTGAGCTCCTACGAGCAGTACTTC

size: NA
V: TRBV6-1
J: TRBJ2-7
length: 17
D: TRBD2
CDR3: CASSEMGGRAWFSEQYF
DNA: TGTGCCAGCAGTGAAATGGGCGGGAGGGCCTGGTTTAGCGAGCAGTACTTC

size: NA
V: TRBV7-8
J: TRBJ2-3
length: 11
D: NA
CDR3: CASSLDRKKYF
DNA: TGTGCCAGCAGCCTCGACAGGAAAAAGTATTTT

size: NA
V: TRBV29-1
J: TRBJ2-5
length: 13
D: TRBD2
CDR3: CSVDERGQETQYF
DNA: TGCAGCGTTGACGAGCGGGGCCAAGAGACCCAGTACTTC

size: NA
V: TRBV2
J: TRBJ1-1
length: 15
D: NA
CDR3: CASILYPRGRPEAFF
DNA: TGTGCCAGCATCCTTTACCCCAGGGGTCGACCCGAAGCTTTCTTT

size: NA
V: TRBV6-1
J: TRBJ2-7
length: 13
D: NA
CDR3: CASSDVGTYEQYF
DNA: TGTGCCAGCAGTGACGTCGGTACCTACGAGCAGTACTTC

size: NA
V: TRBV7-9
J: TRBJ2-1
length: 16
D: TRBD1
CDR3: CASSPSLRTGRNEQFF
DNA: TGTGCCAGCAGCCCTAGTCTTCGGACAGGGCGCAATGAGCAGTTCTTC

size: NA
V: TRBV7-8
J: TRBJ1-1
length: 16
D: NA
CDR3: CASSPMLGGVNTEAFF
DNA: TGTGCCAGCAGCCCAATGCTAGGGGGGGTGAACACTGAAGCTTTCTTT

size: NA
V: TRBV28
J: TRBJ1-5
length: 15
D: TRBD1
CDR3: CASSIYRGGGQPQHF
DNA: TGTGCCAGCAGCATATACAGGGGTGGAGGTCAGCCCCAGCATTTT

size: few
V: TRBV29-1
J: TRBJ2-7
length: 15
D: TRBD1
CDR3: CSVEVPGQGADEQYF
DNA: TGCAGCGTTGAAGTACCGGGACAGGGGGCTGACGAGCAGTACTTC

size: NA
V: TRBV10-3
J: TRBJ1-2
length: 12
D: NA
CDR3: CAIRTNNYGYTF
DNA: TGTGCCATCAGGACAAATAACTATGGCTACACCTTC

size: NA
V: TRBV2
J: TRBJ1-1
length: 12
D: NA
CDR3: CASTAGAIEAFF
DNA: TGTGCCAGCACCGCTGGGGCGATTGAAGCTTTCTTT

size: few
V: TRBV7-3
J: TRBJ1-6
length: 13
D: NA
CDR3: CASSLRGQGPLHF
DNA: TGTGCCAGCAGCTTAAGGGGCCAGGGTCCCCTCCACTTT

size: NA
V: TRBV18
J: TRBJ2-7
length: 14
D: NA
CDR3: CASSPRGSSYEQYF
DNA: TGTGCCAGCTCACCAAGAGGGAGCTCCTACGAGCAGTACTTC

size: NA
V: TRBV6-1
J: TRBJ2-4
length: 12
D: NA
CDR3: CASSEGGGIQYF
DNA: TGTGCCAGCAGTGAAGGGGGCGGCATTCAGTACTTC

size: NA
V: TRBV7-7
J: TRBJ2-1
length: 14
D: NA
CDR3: CASSRRGRQNEQFF
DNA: TGTGCCAGCAGCCGCCGGGGAAGACAAAATGAGCAGTTCTTC

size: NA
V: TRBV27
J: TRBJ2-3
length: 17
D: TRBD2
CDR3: CASSLYWRAGVSDTQYF
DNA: TGTGCCAGCAGTTTATATTGGCGAGCGGGAGTTTCAGATACGCAGTATTTT

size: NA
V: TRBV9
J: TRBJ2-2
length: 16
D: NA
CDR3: CASSVGWGPYTGELFF
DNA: TGTGCCAGCAGCGTAGGTTGGGGGCCCTACACCGGGGAGCTGTTTTTT

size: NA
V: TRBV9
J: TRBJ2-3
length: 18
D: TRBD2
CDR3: CASSSRGGLALGTDTQYF
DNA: TGTGCCAGCAGCTCCCGAGGGGGACTAGCGCTCGGCACAGATACGCAGTATTTT

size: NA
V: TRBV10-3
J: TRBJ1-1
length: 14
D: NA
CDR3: CAISENIPNTEAFF
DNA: TGTGCCATCAGTGAGAACATACCGAACACTGAAGCTTTCTTT

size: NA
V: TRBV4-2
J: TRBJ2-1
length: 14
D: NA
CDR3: CASSPSFVANEQFF
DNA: TGTGCCAGCAGCCCATCCTTTGTAGCGAATGAGCAGTTCTTC

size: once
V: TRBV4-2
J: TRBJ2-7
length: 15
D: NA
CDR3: CASSQGETSSYEQYF
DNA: TGTGCCAGCAGCCAAGGCGAGACTAGCTCCTACGAGCAGTACTTC

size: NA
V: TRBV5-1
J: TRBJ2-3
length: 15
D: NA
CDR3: CASSSLDYLRGTQYF
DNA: TGCGCCAGCAGCTCTTTAGACTACCTCCGTGGTACGCAGTATTTT